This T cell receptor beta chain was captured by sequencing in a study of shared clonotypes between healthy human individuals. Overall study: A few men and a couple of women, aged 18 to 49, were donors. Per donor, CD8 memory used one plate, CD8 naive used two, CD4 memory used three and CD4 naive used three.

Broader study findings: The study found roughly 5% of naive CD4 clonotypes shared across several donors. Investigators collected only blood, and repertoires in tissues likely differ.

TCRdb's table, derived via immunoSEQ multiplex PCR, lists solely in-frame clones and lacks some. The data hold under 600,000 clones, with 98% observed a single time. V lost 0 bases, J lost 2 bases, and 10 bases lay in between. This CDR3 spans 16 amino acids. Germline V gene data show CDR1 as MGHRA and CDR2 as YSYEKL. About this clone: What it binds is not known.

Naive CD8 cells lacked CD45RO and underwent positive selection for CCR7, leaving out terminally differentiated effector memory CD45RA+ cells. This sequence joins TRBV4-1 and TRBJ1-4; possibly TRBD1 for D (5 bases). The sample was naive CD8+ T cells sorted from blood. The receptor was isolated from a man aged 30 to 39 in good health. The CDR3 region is CASSQDPGRTNEKLFF. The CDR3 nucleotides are TGCGCCAGCAGCCAAGACCCGGGACGGACTAATGAAAAACTGTTTTTT.